A single TCR beta chain is shown here with its context. The antigen this receptor binds is unknown. Per-nucleotide qualities are absent, and no much larger clonotype sits a single base away. Trimming at the junction amounts to 3 bases on V and 5 bases on J, and the germline ends lie 8 bases apart. The CDR3 covers 13 residues, taking in both the cysteine and the phenylalanine. Solely the CDR3 DNA is kept, with 39 bases framed from the first base. The germline V gene (reference sequence) gives CDR1 as SGHAT and CDR2 as FQDESV. This sample is part of a study of cytomegalovirus exposure and HLA in healthy donors (TCRdb year 2017). Study-level background: According to an earlier analysis of several hundred of the donors, about 179 million T cells yielded 117 million unique TCR beta sequences and around 280 Gb of sequence data. About 280 gigabases of sequencing data and around 85 million unique TCR sequences made up an early release that covered 640 HLA-typed donors. Of the roughly 410 genotyped donors, 75% to 85% were placed in the genetic ancestry cluster associated with self-reported Caucasian donors. The study aimed to test whether cataloging public T cell receptors could reveal signatures of past pathogen exposure. The study profiled the T cell repertoires of around 700 subjects by immunosequencing and related them to cytomegalovirus serostatus. A separate validation cohort of roughly 130 different subjects was used in addition to the roughly 670-subject first cohort. To predict cytomegalovirus infection status, the study brought together high-throughput TCR immunosequencing, statistical association of individual TCRs with disease status, and machine learning. In a later analysis, previously published TCR beta repertoires from hundreds of donors were re-analyzed and high-resolution HLA genotyping was added so that TCR occurrence patterns could be studied. Rather than drawing on any new phenotypic data, the later analysis identified candidate immune exposures from TCR beta sequences and the way those sequences occurred across donors. An earlier analysis of 587 of the donors used high-throughput TCR beta sequencing to judge whether each TCR beta V gene segment behaved as functional or pseudogenic. Donor age, sex, ethnicity and CMV serostatus were collected together with the repertoire data. A later genetic analysis took genome-wide SNP genotypes for about 65% of the roughly 670 donors and used that subset as a discovery cohort. All discovery cohort repertoires had been generated on a single sequencing platform. Both class I and class II loci were covered by HLA typing, at four-digit resolution. The number of typed donors differed by locus: roughly 620-630 for A, B, C, DRB1 and DQB1; some 500 for DQA1; 606 for DPA1; and 400 to 480 for DPB1. Roughly 5 DR-DQ haplotypes were handled as single units for association and clustering, since linkage in the cohort was strong. Among approximately 370 genotyped donors of the cohort, an average of about 240,000 unique TCR beta nucleotide sequences was sequenced per donor, of which 15% to 20% were non-productive.

The investigation overall reported the following: In a later analysis, most CMV-associated TCR beta chains were found to appear HLA-restricted, with HLA associations seemingly driven largely by CMV exposure. In a later analysis, the rate of TCR association differed among HLA loci, with DRB1 alleles having the most associated TCRs and HLA-C alleles having the fewest. An association between a missense DCLRE1C variant and V-gene and J-gene trimming of TCR beta chains was found in a later genetic analysis and replicated in an independent cohort. In an earlier analysis of some 540 of the donors, most TCR beta V segments appeared in productive rearrangements about 87% or about 30% of the time, broadly matching IMGT annotations. A further reported finding was that TCR beta sequences accurately predicted the HLA-A and HLA-B alleles for most subjects in the first cohort. Because counts were too low, seventeen rarely observed V segments, including chromosome 9 orphons, were left out of the earlier analysis of approximately 500 of the donors. Linkage disequilibrium might explain the correlated functional status among segregating V segments, but an unknown experimental factor could not be excluded. Specific HLA alleles were associated with some 15,000 TCR beta sequences at a false discovery rate of 0.05 in a later analysis. In a later analysis, HLA-associated TCR beta chains were found to be more clonally expanded and to have lower generation probabilities than equally common non-associated chains. The classifier was reported to diagnose cytomegalovirus status with high specificity and sensitivity in both the original cohort and the validation cohort. A cluster of highly shared sequence variants was judged likely to be a technical artifact of the sequencing pipeline. According to the authors, the approach could potentially be generalized to other disease states and immunological phenotypes. While some public TCRs were present in many individuals, most TCR sequences turned up only very rarely across donors. In the study, about 150 TCR beta chains were listed as associated with cytomegalovirus. Roughly uniform sequencing depth across donors was assumed in presence/absence analyses, although this assumption may not hold. Because HLA typing was missing for some donors at each locus, association tests included only the typed subset. When HLA alleles, especially DR and DQ, strongly co-occurred, attributing TCR associations to individual alleles was difficult. According to a later genetic analysis, donors in an Asian-associated ancestry cluster had fewer N-insertions in productive TCRs than the roughly 660-donor mean. A few of the identified cytomegalovirus-associated TCR beta chains were confirmed in vitro to be specific for cytomegalovirus antigens. Only TCR beta chains were sequenced in this cohort, and the absence of alpha or paired-chain data limited detectable features. Some IMGT-functional V segments, including TRBV6-2 and TRBV6-3, could not be distinguished by the 87-base-pair reads and were therefore excluded. According to a later analysis, parvovirus B19, influenza, CMV and Epstein-Barr virus appeared linked to several top co-occurrence clusters. Immune exposure information for the cohort was limited to CMV serostatus.

The library was obtained by the immunoSEQ multiplex PCR assay. The multiplex PCR relied on a mix of 60 forward primers for TCR Vbeta segments and 13 reverse primers for TCR Jbeta segments. A multiplex PCR assay on genomic DNA amplified the CDR3 region of rearranged TCR beta genes. On the Illumina HiSeq System, the amplified TCR beta libraries were sequenced as 87-base-pair reads. The paper's processing steps were these. In a later analysis, tens of millions of unique TCR beta chains were counted across the approximately 640 repertoires, and approximately 11 million of these chains were shared by at least two donors. To remove PCR and sequencing errors, raw reads were error-corrected and collapsed into unique sequences using a nearest-neighbor algorithm that merged closely related sequences. Alignment of CDR3 sequences to IMGT reference sequences was used to assign V, D and J gene segments. For a sequence to be retained, a match of at least six nucleotides was required to both a V gene segment and a J gene segment. Rearrangements were called productive when the CDR3 lacked stop codons and stayed in frame with V and J; all others were non-productive. CDR3 was defined by IMGT convention, running from the second conserved V-encoded cysteine to the conserved J-encoded phenylalanine. In an earlier analysis of 550 to 650 of the donors, sequences lacking an unambiguous match to a single V gene segment were excluded. In an earlier analysis of approximately 500 of the donors, a V segment was called functional when productive rearrangements were above 56.7%, and segregating when the standard deviation between donors exceeded 5%. A statistical classification framework was built to diagnose cytomegalovirus status from the catalog of TCR beta chain sequences. In a later analysis, TCR nucleotide sequences were compared against IMGT/GENE-DB human TR gene sequences so that V and J genes could be assigned. A later analysis assigned CDR3 sequences and most-parsimonious VDJ recombination scenarios with the TCRdist pipeline. A later analysis defined each TCR beta chain by its CDR3 amino acid sequence plus V-gene family, and excluded reads lacking a unique V-gene family. A later analysis removed roughly 590 highly shared, low-generation-probability nucleotide sequences to deal with suspected cross-contamination and a sequencing artifact. In a later analysis, a clonal expansion index was calculated for each public chain from normalized within-repertoire ranks of inferred template counts. In a later analysis, generation probabilities were computed using a VDJ recombination model fitted to out-of-frame rearrangements, and the results were checked against IGoR. Hypergeometric tests were used in a later analysis to score TCR-TCR, TCR-HLA and TCR-CMV co-occurrence, with a repertoire-size bias correction applied to the TCR pairs. A later analysis estimated false discovery rates by permuting HLA or CMV assignments 20 times. In a later analysis, co-occurring TCRs were grouped using DBSCAN, and TCRdist sequence similarity was added for clustering within HLA-allele-positive subsets. Repertoires with fewer than 30,000 or more than 120,000 public chains were left out of co-occurrence clustering, as were five repertoires with anomalous nucleotide sharing. Here the immuneACCESS table is served through TCRdb, limited to in-frame sequences with V and J called. Missing clones are a known gap in these copies; in checked studies unresolved V genes cover under half, and the rest lacks a known reason. V and J calls plus clone size are reproduced from that table; the DNA served to infer D and trimming. The sample table lists some 170,000 clones, 75% to 85% of them with a count of one. Of the sample, approximately 5% falls within the top ten clones.

In total, about 650 healthy bone marrow donors made up the cohort. At the time of sampling, all cohort members were nominally healthy, though unrecorded immune exposures were likely present. The donor tested CMV seropositive, placing the donor among the 250 to 300 seropositive members of the cohort. Each donor provided a peripheral blood sample, and peripheral blood mononuclear cells were used for TCR beta sequencing. Genomic DNA extraction from the blood cell samples was performed with the Qiagen DNeasy Blood Extraction Kit. This receptor chain uses TRBV11-1 and TRBJ2-1; the D segment could be TRBD2, given 6 matching bases. The TCR originated in a woman under 30 in good health and CMV-seropositive. The sample comprised PBMCs. The DNA reads as follows: TGTGCCAGCAGCTTGCAGCGGGACAATGAGCAGTTCTTC. This gives the protein CASSLQRDNEQFF. The variable domain in full, with residues beyond the CDR3 obtained from the reference TRBV11-1 and TRBJ2-1 genes, is EAEVAQSPRYKITEKSQAVAFWCDPISGHATLYWYRQILGQGPELLVQFQDESVVDDSQLPKDRFSAERLKGVDSTLKIQPAELGDSAMYLCASSLQRDNEQFFGPGTRLTVL.